The 4 T cell receptor beta chains below were found in one sample sequenced in a study of glioma-infiltrating T cells. Using RNA template, CDR3s of TCR alpha and beta were amplified with iRepertoire arm-PCR. TCRdb independently ran MiXCR on the multiplex PCR reads; one entry per CDR3 protein. The table has more than 300,000 distinct CDR3 sequences, around 45% seen once. The sequencing sample was made of glioma tissue, nonneoplastic brain tissue, or PBMCs (not recorded which). All receptors come from a human donor with low-grade glioma or glioblastoma, undergoing nonglioma brain surgery, or in good health (not recorded which).

Note on this clonotype: It is likely a read error, because the conserved phenylalanine at the end of the CDR3 is missing. This rearrangement joins TRBV20-1 to TRBJ2-2; 8 bases line up with TRBD2. Unmatched junction bases numbered 17, after V lost 2 bases and J lost 6 bases. The CDR3 has 18 residues. Germline CDR1 is DFQATT and CDR2 is SNEGSKA (reference sequence). The CDR3 nucleotides read TGCAGTGCTAGATGGGGGGCGACCGGGACTAGGGAATCCGGGGAGCTGTTTGTT. Protein sequence: CSARWGATGTRESGELFV.

The chain carries TRBV12-3 or TRBV12-4 and TRBJ2-4; the D call may be TRBD1 or TRBD2 (5 bases each). The CDR3 is 14 amino acids. V lost 3 bases and J lost 6, with 12 bases in between. CDR3 residues: CASSFLRGGNIQYF. The CDR3, as DNA: TGTGCCAGCAGTTTCCTCCGGGGCGGAAACATTCAGTACTTC.

This clonotype showed up just a few times. V usage is TRBV11-2 and J usage is TRBJ2-7; 10 bases line up with TRBD2. The CDR3 contains 14 residues. V was pared by 5 bases and J by 3 bases, with 4 bases of the junction left unmatched. CDR1 and CDR2 from the germline V gene are SGHAT and FQNNGV. The CDR3 is CASSLLAGFYEQYF. For the CDR3, the DNA is TGTGCCAGCAGCCTACTAGCGGGATTCTACGAGCAGTACTTC. Complete variable domain (other parts from reference TRBV11-2 and TRBJ2-7): EAGVAQSPRYKIIEKRQSVAFWCNPISGHATLYWYQQILGQGPKLLIQFQNNGVVDDSQLPKDRFSAERLKGVDSTLKIQPAKLEDSAVYLCASSLLAGFYEQYFGPGTRLTVT.

V usage is TRBV29-1 and J usage is TRBJ1-2, with unresolved D. This CDR3 is 12 amino acids long. V was clipped by 3 bases and J by 6 bases, with 11 bases between them. Germline loops: CDR1 SQVTM, CDR2 ANQGSEA. The CDR3: CSVDLRRNGYTF. DNA of the CDR3: TGCAGCGTTGATTTACGCAGAAATGGCTACACCTTC.